These 18 T cell receptor beta chains share one sample of origin, sequenced in a study of early T cells in non-severe SARS-CoV-2 infection. TCRdb itself ran the 5' RACE reads through MiXCR, one entry per CDR3 protein. The data contain tens of thousands of distinct CDR3 sequences, about 9.9% of them singletons. Sequenced sample: whole blood. These receptors all come from an adult who was a healthcare worker with PCR-confirmed SARS-CoV-2 infection or an uninfected control (not recorded which).

This clonotype was seen repeatedly, ten times or more. The rearrangement links TRBV19 to TRBJ1-5, with D possibly TRBD1 on 6 matching bases. V was pared by 5 bases and J by 7 bases, with 15 bases between. The CDR3 length is 14 residues. CDR1 is LNHDA, CDR2 SQIVND, per germline (reference sequence). CDR3 sequence: CASSFSGTSQPQHF. DNA for the CDR3: TGTGCCAGTAGTTTTTCAGGGACAAGCCAGCCCCAGCATTTT.

Ten or more counts support this clonotype. The chain is built from TRBV12-3 or TRBV12-4 and TRBJ2-2, with D tentatively TRBD2 (5 bases). This CDR3 has 12 residues. Trimming took off 3 bases at V and 8 bases at J, with 7 bases between the two ends. CDR3 protein: CASSLEAGELFF. CDR3 in DNA: TGTGCCAGCAGTTTGGAGGCGGGGGAGCTGTTTTTT.

This clonotype was observed a handful of times. The chain recombines TRBV9 with TRBJ2-7; tentative D call: TRBD1 (5 bases). The ends were cut back, 3 bases at V and 9 bases at J, with 13 bases in the middle. This CDR3 is built from 12 residues. Germline CDR1 is SGDLS and CDR2 is YYNGEE. The CDR3: CASSEGLSPQYF. In DNA, the CDR3 is TGTGCCAGCAGCGAGGGGCTCTCTCCGCAGTACTTC.

This clonotype has a handful of counts. V usage is TRBV24-1 and J usage is TRBJ2-2; possibly TRBD1 for D (5 bases). The CDR3 has 14 amino acids. CDR1 and CDR2 (germline): KGHDR, SFDVKD. Trimming shortened V by 3 bases and J by 1 base, and 5 bases separated the two germline ends. The DNA of the CDR3 is TGTGCCACCAGTGATGACAGGAACACCGGGGAGCTGTTTTTT. The encoded protein is CATSDDRNTGELFF.

This clonotype was observed many times. The genes are TRBV27 and TRBJ2-7; D uncertain. CDR1 and CDR2 from the germline V gene are MNHEY and SMNVEV (reference sequence). V gave up 2 bases and J gave up 0 bases, with 5 bases separating them. The CDR3 is made up of 13 amino acids. The chain's CDR3 is CASSLQDSYEQYF. The CDR3 coding sequence is TGTGCCAGCAGTTTACAGGACTCCTACGAGCAGTACTTC.

This clonotype was counted only a few times. J is TRBJ2-2 and V is TRBV19, with 8 bases aligning to TRBD1. Germline V lookup: CDR1 LNHDA, CDR2 SQIVND (reference sequence). This CDR3 is built from 15 residues. The trim removed 7 bases at V and 0 bases at J, leaving 4 bases unmatched. The DNA of the CDR3 is TGTGCCAGTAACCCGGGACAGGCGAACACCGGGGAGCTGTTTTTT. Protein product: CASNPGQANTGELFF.

The rearrangement joins TRBV12-3 or TRBV12-4 to TRBJ2-5; 7 positions match TRBD2. V gave up 2 bases and J gave up 2 bases; unmatched junction bases: 5. This CDR3 contains 15 residues. The CDR3 sequence: CASSLSLAEQETQYF. The CDR3 bases are TGTGCCAGCAGTTTATCCCTAGCGGAGCAAGAGACCCAGTACTTC.

This clonotype came up many times. The V gene is TRBV12-5, the J gene TRBJ2-1; D possibly corresponds to TRBD1 (6 bases). The CDR3 covers 17 residues. Germline CDR1 reads LGHNT; CDR2 reads FRNRAP. V lost 1 base, J lost 5 bases, and 18 bases lay in between. The DNA of the CDR3 is TGTGCTAGTGGTTTGGGACAAATCCGGGACAAAAACAATGAGCAGTTCTTC. It is translated as CASGLGQIRDKNNEQFF.

The chain links TRBV7-8 to TRBJ2-2, with 12 bases matching TRBD2. CDR3 length: 18 amino acids. Per germline, CDR1 SGHVS and CDR2 FQNEAQ. J lost 0 bases, V lost 1 base, and 3 bases had no gene match. CDR3 residues: CASSLGLAGVANTGELFF. CDR3 DNA: TGTGCCAGCAGCTTAGGACTAGCGGGGGTCGCGAACACCGGGGAGCTGTTTTTT.

The CDR3 DNA is TGTGCCAGCAGCTTAGGCCGAGTCTATGGCTACACCTTC. Residues: CASSLGRVYGYTF. This sequence joins TRBV13 and TRBJ1-2; the D is unclear. Between the trimmed V and J ends, which lost 0 bases and 4 bases, there was a span of 6 bases. The CDR3 loop spans 13 amino acids. Germline V gives CDR1 PRHDT, CDR2 FYEKMQ (reference sequence).

Many counts were recorded for this clonotype. The chain links TRBV29-1 to TRBJ1-5; TRBD1 matches 7 bases. The CDR3 sequence is 13 residues long. Per the germline V gene, CDR1 is SQVTM and CDR2 is ANQGSEA. J gave up 0 bases and V 5 bases, and 1 base lay outside the gene matches. The CDR3 DNA sequence: TGCAGCGTTACAGGGGATAGCAATCAGCCCCAGCATTTT. Translating gives CSVTGDSNQPQHF.

This clonotype was picked up many times. The chain carries TRBV30 and TRBJ1-2; TRBD1 agrees at 9 bases. J was trimmed by 5 bases and V by 2 bases; bases with no gene match: 12. CDR1 GTSNPN and CDR2 SVGIG come from the germline V gene (reference sequence). The CDR3 consists of 16 residues. The chain's CDR3 is CAWSLKRDRDLYGYTF. The CDR3 DNA reads as TGTGCCTGGAGTCTAAAACGGGACAGGGATCTATATGGCTACACCTTC.

This clonotype was observed many times. The chain recombines TRBV11-2 with TRBJ2-3; 9 bases fit TRBD2. The CDR3 contains 15 residues. CDR1 and CDR2 from the germline V gene are SGHAT and FQNNGV. Losses at the gene ends were 5 bases for V and 6 bases for J; bases not matched to a gene: 9. The CDR3 bases are TGTGCCAGCAGCCTAAAGGGACTAGCATCCGATACGCAGTATTTT. Translated: CASSLKGLASDTQYF.

The sample holds many counts of this clonotype. The rearrangement uses TRBV4-1 and TRBJ2-7; 8 bases are shared with TRBD1. V shed 7 bases and J 7 bases; nucleotides not matched to a gene: 12. This CDR3 has 14 amino acids. Germline CDR1 is MGHRA and CDR2 is YSYEKL. The CDR3 protein is CASNDGQGVGEQYF. The CDR3 DNA reads TGCGCCAGCAACGATGGACAGGGAGTGGGTGAGCAGTACTTC.

The chain is built from TRBV6-2 or TRBV6-3 and TRBJ2-7; TRBD1 is a possible D gene (6 bases). The V and J ends lost 6 bases and 1 base respectively, with 10 bases between them. The CDR3 totals 13 residues. CDR1 is MNHEY, CDR2 SVGEGT, per germline. This CDR3 reads CASRDSSSYEQYF. CDR3 DNA: TGTGCCAGCAGGGACAGCAGTTCCTACGAGCAGTACTTC.

The V call is TRBV5-1, the J call TRBJ2-3; unclear D gene. The CDR3 extends over 12 amino acids. Per the germline V gene, CDR1 is SGHRS and CDR2 is YFSETQ. Trimming stripped 1 base from V and 6 bases from J, with 6 bases between. CDR3 sequence (DNA): TGCGCCAGCAGCTTGATCCAGGATACGCAGTATTTT. It codes for CASSLIQDTQYF. Combining the CDR3 with reference TRBV5-1 and TRBJ2-3 gives the whole variable domain KAGVTQTPRYLIKTRGQQVTLSCSPISGHRSVSWYQQTPGQGLQFLFEYFSETQRNKGNFPGRFSGRQFSNSRSEMNVSTLELGDSALYLCASSLIQDTQYFGPGTRLTVL.

This clonotype was found a few times. The genes are TRBV7-9 and TRBJ1-1, with D tentatively TRBD1 (5 bases). Per the germline V gene, CDR1 is SEHNR and CDR2 is FQNEAQ (reference sequence). The CDR3 is 13 residues long. V was cut by 1 base and J by 9 bases, with 12 bases left in between. The CDR3 is CASSLVGQVQAFF. The CDR3 DNA reads as TGTGCCAGCAGCTTAGTGGGGCAGGTTCAAGCTTTCTTT.

Many counts were recorded for this clonotype. The rearrangement links TRBV5-1 to TRBJ1-6; no clear D gene. CDR1 and CDR2 (germline): SGHRS, YFSETQ. The germline V and J ends were trimmed by 4 bases and 10 bases, with 12 bases remaining between them. The CDR3 runs to 13 residues. The CDR3 DNA reads TGCGCCAGCAGCACCAGGTCGGACTCACCCCTCCACTTT. Translation: CASSTRSDSPLHF.